These T cell receptor beta chains were read from a single sample in a study of shared clonotypes between healthy human individuals. Clones were read by immunoSEQ multiplex PCR, and TCRdb kept only the in-frame ones, dropping some. The sample shows 850,000 to 1,100,000 clones, about 72% of them seen only once. The source material was memory CD4+ T cells from PBMCs. The receptors were gathered from a man between 18 and 35 years old in good health. Some clones in this sample may be carry-over from other donors' samples. The CDR3 runs from the conserved cysteine through the conserved F or W. The D gene is left open where the match is weak. Size is omitted from some rows. Given values are once, few, many or a class for expanded clones.

CDR3 DNA: TGTGCCAGCAGCCAAGACCGGGGACAGGGGAGGAATGAGCAGTTCTTC
CDR3 protein: CASSQDRGQGRNEQFF
J gene: TRBJ2-1
clone size: NA
V gene: TRBV14
D gene: TRBD1

CDR3 DNA: TGTGCCAGCAGCTTACAGGGCCGCGAGCAGTACTTC
CDR3 protein: CASSLQGREQYF
J gene: TRBJ2-7
clone size: NA
V gene: TRBV5-4
D gene: NA

CDR3 DNA: TGTGCCAGCATCCCAGGGGGCGAAGAGACCCAGTACTTC
CDR3 protein: CASIPGGEETQYF
J gene: TRBJ2-5
clone size: NA
V gene: TRBV28
D gene: TRBD1

CDR3 DNA: TGTGCCAGCAGAGTAGGGTGGCTATCTGGAAACACCATATATTTT
CDR3 protein: CASRVGWLSGNTIYF
J gene: TRBJ1-3
clone size: NA
V gene: TRBV6-1
D gene: NA

CDR3 DNA: TGTGCCAGTAGTCCAGTCGACAGGGGGAGTAACTATGGCTACACCTTC
CDR3 protein: CASSPVDRGSNYGYTF
J gene: TRBJ1-2
clone size: NA
V gene: TRBV19
D gene: TRBD1

CDR3 DNA: TGTGCCAGCAGGGATCGGGGGACAGAGAGTTCACCCCTCCACTTT
CDR3 protein: CASRDRGTESSPLHF
J gene: TRBJ1-6
clone size: once
V gene: TRBV7-2
D gene: TRBD1

CDR3 DNA: TGTGCCAGCAGCCCTGGGGGGTTCTACGAGCAGTACTTC
CDR3 protein: CASSPGGFYEQYF
J gene: TRBJ2-7
clone size: NA
V gene: TRBV5-5
D gene: NA

CDR3 DNA: TGTGCCAGCAGCCCCAACAGGGGGACTGAAGCTTTCTTT
CDR3 protein: CASSPNRGTEAFF
J gene: TRBJ1-1
clone size: NA
V gene: TRBV14
D gene: TRBD1

CDR3 DNA: TGTGCCAGCAGCCCTGGGGGGCAGCAGTTCTTC
CDR3 protein: CASSPGGQQFF
J gene: TRBJ2-1
clone size: NA
V gene: TRBV5-4
D gene: NA

CDR3 DNA: TGCAGCGTCCACAGGGGGGGCGGCTACACCTTC
CDR3 protein: CSVHRGGGYTF
J gene: TRBJ1-2
clone size: NA
V gene: TRBV29-1
D gene: TRBD1

CDR3 DNA: TGTGCCATCAGGAGGGCAGGGGACTCTGGCTACACCTTC
CDR3 protein: CAIRRAGDSGYTF
J gene: TRBJ1-2
clone size: NA
V gene: TRBV10-3
D gene: NA

CDR3 DNA: TGCGCCAGCAGCCCGGGACAGCCAGCAGGTGGCTACACCTTC
CDR3 protein: CASSPGQPAGGYTF
J gene: TRBJ1-2
clone size: NA
V gene: TRBV5-1
D gene: TRBD1

CDR3 DNA: TGTGCCAGCAGCCCCCGAGGAGGGTCTGGAAACACCATATATTTT
CDR3 protein: CASSPRGGSGNTIYF
J gene: TRBJ1-3
clone size: NA
V gene: TRBV7-9
D gene: NA

CDR3 DNA: TGTGCCAGCAGAACTAGCGGGAGGGTTGATACGCAGTATTTT
CDR3 protein: CASRTSGRVDTQYF
J gene: TRBJ2-3
clone size: NA
V gene: TRBV6-1
D gene: TRBD2

CDR3 DNA: TGTGCCACCTCCCAGGAACAAGAGACCCAGTACTTC
CDR3 protein: CATSQEQETQYF
J gene: TRBJ2-5
clone size: NA
V gene: TRBV2
D gene: NA

CDR3 DNA: TGCGCCAGCAGCTTTCAAGGGGGGAATGAAAAACTGTTTTTT
CDR3 protein: CASSFQGGNEKLFF
J gene: TRBJ1-4
clone size: few
V gene: TRBV5-1
D gene: NA

CDR3 DNA: TGTGCCAGCAGCCCTACCACCACACCCGAATACAATGAGCAGTTCTTC
CDR3 protein: CASSPTTTPEYNEQFF
J gene: TRBJ2-1
clone size: NA
V gene: TRBV7-8
D gene: NA

CDR3 DNA: TGTGCCAGCAGTCCCCGGACTAGCGGAGGGACCGGGGAGCTGTTTTTT
CDR3 protein: CASSPRTSGGTGELFF
J gene: TRBJ2-2
clone size: NA
V gene: TRBV6-6
D gene: TRBD2

CDR3 DNA: TGTGCCACAGAATCGACAGGGTACGGTGGCTACACCTTC
CDR3 protein: CATESTGYGGYTF
J gene: TRBJ1-2
clone size: NA
V gene: TRBV28
D gene: TRBD1

CDR3 DNA: TGCGCCAGCAGCTCGAGACTACACCGGGGGGCTGGCTACGAGCAGTACTTC
CDR3 protein: CASSSRLHRGAGYEQYF
J gene: TRBJ2-7
clone size: NA
V gene: TRBV5-1
D gene: NA

CDR3 DNA: TGTGCCAGTAGTATAGGGGGCGCGGGCGGGGAGCTGTTTTTT
CDR3 protein: CASSIGGAGGELFF
J gene: TRBJ2-2
clone size: few
V gene: TRBV19
D gene: NA

CDR3 DNA: TGTGCCAGCAGCCCGGAGGTGGGACAGGGGGGTCAGCCCCAGCATTTT
CDR3 protein: CASSPEVGQGGQPQHF
J gene: TRBJ1-5
clone size: once
V gene: TRBV5-5
D gene: TRBD1

CDR3 DNA: TGTGCCAGCAGCTTACAAATGAGCGGGAACACTGAAGCTTTCTTT
CDR3 protein: CASSLQMSGNTEAFF
J gene: TRBJ1-1
clone size: NA
V gene: TRBV7-2
D gene: NA

CDR3 DNA: TGTGCCAGCTCACCCCGGACTAGCGGGAGTAGTCATGAGCAGTTCTTC
CDR3 protein: CASSPRTSGSSHEQFF
J gene: TRBJ2-1
clone size: NA
V gene: TRBV18
D gene: TRBD2

CDR3 DNA: TGCGCCAGCAGCCAGCGGCTAGCGGGATTTACTGAGCAGTTCTTC
CDR3 protein: CASSQRLAGFTEQFF
J gene: TRBJ2-1
clone size: NA
V gene: TRBV4-1
D gene: TRBD2

CDR3 DNA: TGTGCCAGCAGCTTTCAGACTAGCGGGAGAGGTAGCGTGCAGTTCTTC
CDR3 protein: CASSFQTSGRGSVQFF
J gene: TRBJ2-1
clone size: NA
V gene: TRBV11-2
D gene: TRBD2

CDR3 DNA: TGTGCCAGCAGCGTAGACTCCGGACTAGCGGGACTGTTGGATACGCAGTATTTT
CDR3 protein: CASSVDSGLAGLLDTQYF
J gene: TRBJ2-3
clone size: NA
V gene: TRBV9
D gene: TRBD2

CDR3 DNA: TGTGCCAGCACCGACAGGGCAACTAACTATGGCTACACCTTC
CDR3 protein: CASTDRATNYGYTF
J gene: TRBJ1-2
clone size: NA
V gene: TRBV6-5
D gene: TRBD1

CDR3 DNA: TGTGCCAGCAGGCGAGGCCTAGAGCAGTACTTC
CDR3 protein: CASRRGLEQYF
J gene: TRBJ2-7
clone size: NA
V gene: TRBV27
D gene: NA

CDR3 DNA: TGTGCCAGCAGCGACCGGACAGCAGATACGCAGTATTTT
CDR3 protein: CASSDRTADTQYF
J gene: TRBJ2-3
clone size: NA
V gene: TRBV11-1
D gene: NA

CDR3 DNA: TGTGCCAGCAGCAATAAGGCCGACGGACTGTTTAGCAATCAGCCCCAGCATTTT
CDR3 protein: CASSNKADGLFSNQPQHF
J gene: TRBJ1-5
clone size: many
V gene: TRBV21-1
D gene: NA

CDR3 DNA: TGCGCCAGCAGCCCGCAGGGGTCCAACACCATATATTTT
CDR3 protein: CASSPQGSNTIYF
J gene: TRBJ1-3
clone size: NA
V gene: TRBV5-1
D gene: NA

CDR3 DNA: TGTGCCAGCAGTGACAGGGGGGGGACCGCTGAGCAGTTCTTC
CDR3 protein: CASSDRGGTAEQFF
J gene: TRBJ2-1
clone size: NA
V gene: TRBV6-1
D gene: NA

CDR3 DNA: TGTGCCAGTAGTACGGGACTAGCGGGAGGGACCTACAATGAGCAGTTCTTC
CDR3 protein: CASSTGLAGGTYNEQFF
J gene: TRBJ2-1
clone size: NA
V gene: TRBV19
D gene: TRBD2

CDR3 DNA: TGTGCTAGTGGTTTTTTTGATGGACAGGGGATCAATGGCTACACCTTC
CDR3 protein: CASGFFDGQGINGYTF
J gene: TRBJ1-2
clone size: NA
V gene: TRBV12-5
D gene: TRBD1

CDR3 DNA: TGTGCCAGCAGACGGGACAGCGGGTATCAGCCCCAGCATTTT
CDR3 protein: CASRRDSGYQPQHF
J gene: TRBJ1-5
clone size: once
V gene: TRBV28
D gene: TRBD1